Listed here are 14 T cell receptor beta chains from one sample, sequenced in a study of molecular identifiers for immune sequencing clone quantification. TCRdb processed the PCR reads anew with MiXCR; each CDR3 protein has one entry. This table has 400,000 to 600,000 distinct CDR3 sequences, under 30% appearing once. Sample: naive CD8+ T cells from blood, with Jurkat cell RNA spiked in. As to subset: FACS-sorted CD8+CD4-CCR7+CD45RA+ naive T cells. Receptors were obtained from a human donor in good health. Some libraries in this study had Jurkat cell RNA spiked in.

V usage is TRBV14 and J usage is TRBJ1-2; D may be TRBD1 (6 bases). The V and J ends lost 0 bases and 3 bases respectively, with 17 bases between them. CDR1 is SGHDN and CDR2 is FVKESK in the germline V gene. CDR3 length: 17 residues. In DNA form, the CDR3 reads TGTGCCAGCAGCCAAGAAGGAGGGACACGGTGGGACTATGGCTACACCTTC. As protein: CASSQEGGTRWDYGYTF.

This clonotype has a handful of counts. The V gene is TRBV7-9, the J gene TRBJ2-3; the match to TRBD2 covers 7 bases. The V and J ends lost 7 bases and 4 bases, in that order; junction bases with no gene match: 11. Germline CDR1 is SEHNR and CDR2 is FQNEAQ (reference sequence). The CDR3 spans 15 residues. The CDR3 is CASTPYGSGADTQYF. CDR3 in DNA: TGTGCCAGCACCCCCTACGGGAGCGGGGCAGATACGCAGTATTTT.

The chain uses TRBV4-1 and TRBJ1-5; 9 bases map to TRBD1. From germline, CDR1 is MGHRA and CDR2 YSYEKL. J was trimmed by 9 bases and V by 1 base; bases with no gene match: 7. CDR3 length equals 15 residues. The CDR3 is CASSQGGGQGPPQHF. The CDR3 DNA follows: TGCGCCAGCAGCCAAGGCGGGGGACAGGGACCGCCCCAGCATTTT.

Notes on this clonotype: A read error may explain this, as a much larger clone is one base away. The chain is built from TRBV7-6 and TRBJ1-1, with D possibly matching TRBD1 (6 bases). Germline-derived CDR1 and CDR2 are SGHVS and FNYEAQ. The CDR3 consists of 13 residues. The DNA for the CDR3 is TGTGCCAACAGCTCACTCCAGGGGACTGAAGCTTTCTTT. Translated, it gives CANSSLQGTEAFF.

This clonotype has a count of ten or more. This chain uses TRBV7-9 with TRBJ2-7; D remains ambiguous. CDR1 SEHNR and CDR2 FQNEAQ come from the germline V gene (reference sequence). This CDR3 comprises 12 residues. Trimming left V 5 bases short and J 7 bases short, with 12 bases between. Written as DNA, the CDR3 is TGTGCCAGCAGCCCTCCGATTGATGAGCAGTACTTC. It encodes CASSPPIDEQYF.

For this clonotype: A much larger clone differs from this one at a single base, so this may be a read error. The chain carries TRBV27 and TRBJ1-6; D unclear. Trimming pared 5 bases from V and 9 bases from J, leaving 8 bases between. CDR3 size: 12 residues. Germline V gene lookup returns CDR1 MNHEY and CDR2 SMNVEV (reference sequence). CDR3 sequence reads: CASSPFSSPLHF. CDR3 in DNA: TGTGCCAGCAGTCCATTCAGTTCACCCCTCCACTTT.

This clonotype was detected only a few times. This chain links TRBV19 with TRBJ2-3, with a tentative D call TRBD2 (6 bases). V lost 10 bases, J lost 6 bases, and 23 bases lay in between. CDR1 is LNHDA, CDR2 SQIVND, per germline (reference sequence). CDR3 length: 15 residues. CDR3 in DNA: TGTGCCACCTCTGGTCTAGCGAGACTTCAGGATACGCAGTATTTT. As protein: CATSGLARLQDTQYF.

In DNA form, the CDR3 reads TGTGCCAGCACACCCCTCGCGGGAGTTAGAAAAGGGCAGTTCTTC. Translating gives CASTPLAGVRKGQFF. The chain carries TRBV25-1 and TRBJ2-1; 7 bases agree with TRBD2. The length of the CDR3 is 15 residues. Per the germline V gene, CDR1 is MGHDK and CDR2 is SYGVNS. V lost 7 bases and J lost 12; bases outside the gene matches: 18. The whole variable domain, remainder taken from reference TRBV25-1 and TRBJ2-1, is EADIYQTPRYLVIGTGKKITLECSQTMGHDKMYWYQQDPGMELHLIHYSYGVNSTEKGDLSSESTVSRIRTEHFPLTLESARPSHTSQYLCASTPLAGVRKGQFFGPGTRLTVL.

In its sample, this clonotype was seen a few times. The V call is TRBV7-2, the J call TRBJ2-5, with D possibly being TRBD1 (6 bases). Germline CDR1 is SGHTA and CDR2 is FQGNSA. The V end was cut by 6 bases, the J end by 8 bases, with 22 bases between. The CDR3 is 15 amino acids. The DNA of the CDR3 is TGTGCCAGCAGTCCCCCGCAGGGGAGATCGGATACCCAGTACTTC. This gives the protein CASSPPQGRSDTQYF.

Comments on this clonotype: A single base separates this from a much larger clone, so it may be a read error. The chain joins TRBV6-2 or TRBV6-3 to TRBJ1-1; 7 positions agree with TRBD1. The CDR3 is 15 residues long. Germline values: CDR1 MNHEY, CDR2 SVGEGT. The CDR3 loop is CASGARGPSWTGAFF. CDR3 DNA: TGTGCCAGCGGGGCTAGGGGGCCTTCGTGGACTGGAGCTTTCTTT.

As concerns this clonotype: This may be a read error: a much more frequent sequence differs by one nucleotide. The V call is TRBV28, the J call TRBJ2-7; the D is unclear. The CDR3 sequence is 14 residues long. V lost 6 bases to trimming and J lost 6 bases, with 18 bases between them. Germline-derived CDR1 and CDR2 are MDHEN and SYDVKM. CDR3 in amino acids: CASRRLLPPGEQYF. The CDR3 nucleotides read TGTGCCAGCAGACGCCTCTTACCGCCAGGCGAGCAGTACTTC.

The chain joins TRBV6-6 to TRBJ2-7; tentatively, D is TRBD2 (6 bases). With 2 bases removed from V and 3 bases from J, the gap between germline ends came to 17 bases. The CDR3 runs to 16 residues. Germline CDR1 reads MNHNY; CDR2 reads SVGAGI (reference sequence). The CDR3 sequence: CASSYQVGGNIYEQYF. For the CDR3, the DNA is TGTGCCAGCAGTTACCAGGTTGGCGGGAACATCTACGAGCAGTACTTC.

V usage is TRBV11-2 and J usage is TRBJ1-2, with a tentative D call TRBD1 (6 bases). Trimming took off 1 base at V and 2 bases at J, with 23 bases between the two ends. CDR3 size: 19 residues. The V gene's germline CDR1 is SGHAT and CDR2 FQNNGV. CDR3 DNA sequence: TGTGCCAGCAGCTTAGGATATGGGGAGGGGGACGTGGTAAACTATGGCTACACCTTC. This translates into CASSLGYGEGDVVNYGYTF.

The J gene is TRBJ1-3, the V gene TRBV6-5, with no clear D. This CDR3 contains 14 residues. Germline V gene lookup returns CDR1 MNHEY and CDR2 SVGAGI. The germline V and J ends were trimmed by 2 bases and 2 bases, with 7 bases remaining between them. This chain's CDR3 is CASSYRATGNTIYF. CDR3 DNA sequence: TGTGCCAGCAGTTACCGGGCAACTGGAAACACCATATATTTT.